The present T cell receptor beta chain was sequenced within a study of human thymus T cells. Donors were healthy Finnish infants having corrective surgery for congenital heart defects. About this clone itself: What it binds is unknown.

CDR1 and CDR2 from the germline V gene are SNHLY and FYNNEI. The CDR3 has 14 amino acids. Trimming cost V 6 bases and J 0 bases; bases outside gene matches: 4. TCRdb's copy holds only in-frame clones and misses some; the assay was immunoSEQ multiplex PCR. This repertoire shows about 60,000 clones, over 85% found once; its top ten account for over 5%. The study's findings and limits: Thymic and blood repertoires seemed to favor certain V and J genes.

Sequencing was performed on blood. This chain connects TRBV2 to TRBJ2-7, with 8 positions matching TRBD1. This TCR derives from a boy less than two years old with a congenital heart defect but otherwise immunologically healthy. CDR3 sequence reads: CASRARGHSYEQYF. DNA of the CDR3: TGTGCCAGCAGAGCCAGGGGGCACTCCTACGAGCAGTACTTC. Full variable domain (missing parts from reference TRBV2 and TRBJ2-7): EPEVTQTPSHQVTQMGQEVILRCVPISNHLYFYWYRQILGQKVEFLVSFYNNEISEKSEIFDDQFSVERPDGSNFTLKIRSTKLEDSAMYFCASRARGHSYEQYFGPGTRLTVT.